This T cell receptor beta chain was captured in a study of T cells in Graves' hyperthyroidism and ophthalmopathy. Notes on the study in general: Ophthalmopathy cases were set apart from stable hyperthyroidism by a 13 V-J model. The blood repertoire included most of the expanded thyroid clonotypes above 0.001.

This clonotype was observed many times. Its antigen remains unknown. This CDR3 contains 13 residues. The germline gives CDR1 DFQATT, CDR2 SNEGSKA (reference sequence). V lost 2 bases, J lost 5 bases, and 13 bases lay in between. The study excluded patients with uncontrolled infection, other autoimmune disease, pregnancy or lactation. Diagnoses were made from clinical symptoms, serum measures (thyroxine and TRAb), thyroid ultrasound and orbital computed tomography. Regions amplified from RNA transcripts were the TCR beta CDR3 regions. HTBI primers drove first-round RT-PCR of the TCR CDR3. TCRdb recomputed calls from the multiplex PCR reads with MiXCR, one row per CDR3 protein. The table lists approximately 300,000 distinct CDR3 sequences, about 17% of them singletons, with around 57% in the top ten.

This chain joins TRBV20-1 and TRBJ2-7; D gene ambiguous. The TCR comes from a woman aged 55-69 years with Graves' ophthalmopathy. Sample: blood. The CDR3 DNA reads as TGCAGTGCTAGACGGAGCCTAAGGAACGAGCAGTACTTC. Translated: CSARRSLRNEQYF.